A selection of T cell receptor beta chains follows, all from one sample in a study of blood T cell repertoires in COVID-19. Using immunoSEQ multiplex PCR, the repertoire was profiled, and TCRdb retains in-frame clones only, with some absent. In the table there are around 240,000 clones, roughly 82% of which are singletons. Sequencing used PBMCs or T cells enriched from blood (not recorded which). The receptors were sampled from a woman aged 45-60 years who had recovered from COVID-19. CDR3s include the opening cysteine and the closing phenylalanine or tryptophan. A D gene is named only where the DNA matches it firmly. Clone size appears in some rows only: once, few, many, or a class for an expanded clone.

J	V	D	size	CDR3	DNA
TRBJ1-2	TRBV18	-	-	CASSPPGEGGYGYTF	TGTGCCAGCTCACCACCAGGGGAAGGTGGCTATGGCTACACCTTC
TRBJ1-6	TRBV2	-	few	CASSDRTVNSPLHF	TGTGCCAGCAGTGATCGGACAGTAAATTCACCCCTCCACTTT
TRBJ2-3	TRBV9	TRBD2	-	CASSASGRADTQYF	TGTGCCAGCAGCGCCAGCGGGAGGGCAGATACGCAGTATTTT
TRBJ2-1	TRBV2	TRBD2	-	CASSYGGVSGNEQFF	TGTGCCAGCAGTTACGGGGGGGTCTCGGGCAATGAGCAGTTCTTC
TRBJ2-1	TRBV5-1	-	-	CASSRQGGFSVIEQFF	TGCGCCAGCAGCCGGCAGGGAGGATTCTCCGTCATTGAGCAGTTCTTC
TRBJ1-2	TRBV5-1	TRBD1	few	CASSSGTGVGWYGYTF	TGCGCCAGCAGCTCAGGGACAGGGGTTGGTTGGTATGGCTACACCTTC
TRBJ1-2	TRBV6-5	TRBD1	-	CASSQTGGDYGYTF	TGTGCCAGCAGTCAAACAGGGGGGGACTATGGCTACACCTTC
TRBJ2-2	TRBV7-3	TRBD1	once	CASSSGQGHGELFF	TGTGCCAGCAGCTCCGGACAGGGGCACGGGGAGCTGTTTTTT
TRBJ2-7	TRBV7-6	TRBD2	-	CASSPQGAGTYEQYF	TGTGCCAGCAGCCCCCAGGGAGCGGGGACCTACGAGCAGTACTTC
TRBJ2-7	TRBV9	TRBD2	-	CASSVGGGAEINEQYF	TGTGCCAGCAGCGTCGGCGGGGGGGCAGAGATCAACGAGCAGTACTTC
TRBJ2-7	TRBV19	-	-	CASSIGLPSYEQYF	TGTGCCAGTAGTATCGGACTCCCCTCCTACGAGCAGTACTTC
TRBJ2-7	TRBV25-1	-	-	CASSGRLNYEQYF	TGTGCCAGCAGTGGTCGACTGAATTACGAGCAGTACTTC
TRBJ2-3	TRBV7-7	TRBD2	-	CASSESGANTDTQYF	TGTGCTAGCAGCGAAAGCGGGGCCAACACAGATACGCAGTATTTT
TRBJ1-2	TRBV5-1	TRBD1	-	CASSDSGGFYGYTF	TGCGCCAGCAGCGACTCAGGGGGCTTCTATGGCTACACCTTC